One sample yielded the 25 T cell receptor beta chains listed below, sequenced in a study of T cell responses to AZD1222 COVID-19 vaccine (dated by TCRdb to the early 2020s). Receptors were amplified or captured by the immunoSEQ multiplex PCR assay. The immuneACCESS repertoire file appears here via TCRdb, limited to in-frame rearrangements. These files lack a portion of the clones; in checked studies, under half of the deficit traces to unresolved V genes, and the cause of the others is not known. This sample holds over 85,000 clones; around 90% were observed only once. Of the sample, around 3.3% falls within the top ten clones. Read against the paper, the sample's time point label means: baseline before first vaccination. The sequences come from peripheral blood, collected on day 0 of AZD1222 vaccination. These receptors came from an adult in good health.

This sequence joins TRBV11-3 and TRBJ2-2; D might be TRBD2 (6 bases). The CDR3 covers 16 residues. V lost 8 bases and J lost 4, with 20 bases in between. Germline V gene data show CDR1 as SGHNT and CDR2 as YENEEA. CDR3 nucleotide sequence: TGTGCCAGCGGAAGTGTGGCGGGAAGGGTCACCGGGGAGCTGTTTTTT. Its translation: CASGSVAGRVTGELFF.

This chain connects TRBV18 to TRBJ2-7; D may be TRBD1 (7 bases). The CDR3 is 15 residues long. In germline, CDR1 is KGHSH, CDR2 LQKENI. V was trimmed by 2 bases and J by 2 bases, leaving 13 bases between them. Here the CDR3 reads CASSPVQGTPYEQYF. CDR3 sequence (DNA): TGTGCCAGCTCACCAGTACAGGGGACTCCCTACGAGCAGTACTTC.

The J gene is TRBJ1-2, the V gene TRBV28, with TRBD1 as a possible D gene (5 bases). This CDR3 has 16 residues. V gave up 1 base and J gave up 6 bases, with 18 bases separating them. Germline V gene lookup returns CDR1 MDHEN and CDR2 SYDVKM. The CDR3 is CASSLFAEGQVNGYTF. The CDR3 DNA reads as TGTGCCAGCAGTTTATTCGCTGAGGGGCAGGTCAATGGCTACACCTTC.

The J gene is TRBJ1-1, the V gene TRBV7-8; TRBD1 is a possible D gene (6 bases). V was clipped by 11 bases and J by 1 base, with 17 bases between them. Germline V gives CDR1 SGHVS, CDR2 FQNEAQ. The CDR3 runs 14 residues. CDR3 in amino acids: CAVVGGQPNTEAFF. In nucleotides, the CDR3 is TGTGCCGTTGTCGGGGGGCAGCCGAACACTGAAGCTTTCTTT.

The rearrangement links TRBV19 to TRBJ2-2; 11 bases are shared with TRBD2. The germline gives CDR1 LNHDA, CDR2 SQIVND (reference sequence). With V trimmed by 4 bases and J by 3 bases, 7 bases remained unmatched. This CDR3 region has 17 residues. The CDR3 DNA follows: TGTGCCAGTAGTAGCACCGGGACTAGCGGCTACACCGGGGAGCTGTTTTTT. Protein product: CASSSTGTSGYTGELFF.

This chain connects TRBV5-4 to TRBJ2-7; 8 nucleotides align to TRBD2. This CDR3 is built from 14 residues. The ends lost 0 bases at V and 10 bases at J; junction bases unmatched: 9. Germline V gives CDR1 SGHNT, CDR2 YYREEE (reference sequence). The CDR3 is CASSLDGRAYRQYF. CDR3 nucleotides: TGTGCCAGCAGCTTGGACGGGAGGGCCTACCGCCAGTACTTC.

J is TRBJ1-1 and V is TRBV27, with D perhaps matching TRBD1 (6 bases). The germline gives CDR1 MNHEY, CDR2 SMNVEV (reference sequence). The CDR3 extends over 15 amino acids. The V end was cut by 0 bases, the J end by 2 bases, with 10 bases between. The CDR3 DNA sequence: TGTGCCAGCAGTTTATCCTCACAGGGAAACACTGAAGCTTTCTTT. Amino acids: CASSLSSQGNTEAFF.

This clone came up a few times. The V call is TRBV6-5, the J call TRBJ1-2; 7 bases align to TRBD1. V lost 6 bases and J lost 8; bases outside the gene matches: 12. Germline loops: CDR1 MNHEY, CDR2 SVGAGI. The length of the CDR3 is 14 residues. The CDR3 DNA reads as TGTGCCAGCAGGGGGACAGTTGCGGAGAGGGGCTACACCTTC. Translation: CASRGTVAERGYTF.

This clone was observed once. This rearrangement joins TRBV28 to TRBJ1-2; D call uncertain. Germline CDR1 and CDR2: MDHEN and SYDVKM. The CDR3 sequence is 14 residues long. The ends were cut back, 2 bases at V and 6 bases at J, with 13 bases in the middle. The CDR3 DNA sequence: TGTGCCAGCAGTTTAAGCGGCTTCACGGATGGCTACACCTTC. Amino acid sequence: CASSLSGFTDGYTF.

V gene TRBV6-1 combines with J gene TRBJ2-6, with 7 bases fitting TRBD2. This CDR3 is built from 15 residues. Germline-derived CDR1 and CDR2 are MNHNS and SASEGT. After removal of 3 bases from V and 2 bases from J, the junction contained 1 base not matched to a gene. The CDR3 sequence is CASSDAGAGANVLTF. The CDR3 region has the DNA TGTGCCAGCAGTGATGCGGGGGCTGGGGCCAACGTCCTGACTTTC.

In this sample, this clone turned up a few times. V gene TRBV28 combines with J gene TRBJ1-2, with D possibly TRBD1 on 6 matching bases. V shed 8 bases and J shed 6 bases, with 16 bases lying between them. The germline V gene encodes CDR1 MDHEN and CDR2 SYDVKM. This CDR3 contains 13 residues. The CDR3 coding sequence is TGTGCCAGCGGCCGGGGACAATGGGATGGCTACACCTTC. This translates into CASGRGQWDGYTF.

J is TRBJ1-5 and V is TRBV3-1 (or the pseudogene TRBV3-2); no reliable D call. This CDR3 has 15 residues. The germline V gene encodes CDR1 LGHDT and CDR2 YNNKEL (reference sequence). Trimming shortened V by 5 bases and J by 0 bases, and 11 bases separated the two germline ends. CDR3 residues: CASSKGLTSNQPQHF. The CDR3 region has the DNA TGTGCCAGCAGCAAAGGACTTACTAGCAATCAGCCCCAGCATTTT.

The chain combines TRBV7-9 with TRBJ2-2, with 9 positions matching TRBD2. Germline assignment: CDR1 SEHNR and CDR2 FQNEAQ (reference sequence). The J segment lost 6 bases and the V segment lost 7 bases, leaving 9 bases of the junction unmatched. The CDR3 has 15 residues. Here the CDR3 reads CASTIPGLAAGELFF. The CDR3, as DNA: TGTGCCAGCACGATTCCGGGACTAGCTGCCGGGGAGCTGTTTTTT. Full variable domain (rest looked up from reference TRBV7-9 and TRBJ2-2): DTGVSQNPRHKITKRGQNVTFRCDPISEHNRLYWYRQTLGQGPEFLTYFQNEAQLEKSRLLSDRFSAERPKGSFSTLEIQRTEQGDSAMYLCASTIPGLAAGELFFGEGSRLTVL.

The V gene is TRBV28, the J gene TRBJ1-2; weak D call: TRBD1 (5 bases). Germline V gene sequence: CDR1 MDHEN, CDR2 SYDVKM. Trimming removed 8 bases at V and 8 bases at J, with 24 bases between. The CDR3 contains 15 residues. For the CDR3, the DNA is TGTGCCAGCTTCTCCTCGTGGGGGGAGGCGGGAGGCTACACCTTC. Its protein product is CASFSSWGEAGGYTF.

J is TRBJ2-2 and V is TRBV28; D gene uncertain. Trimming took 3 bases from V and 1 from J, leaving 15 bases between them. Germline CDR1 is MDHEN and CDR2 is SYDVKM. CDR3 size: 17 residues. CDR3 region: CASSFSPSPRNTGELFF. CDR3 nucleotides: TGTGCCAGCAGTTTTTCCCCCTCCCCCCGGAACACCGGGGAGCTGTTTTTT.

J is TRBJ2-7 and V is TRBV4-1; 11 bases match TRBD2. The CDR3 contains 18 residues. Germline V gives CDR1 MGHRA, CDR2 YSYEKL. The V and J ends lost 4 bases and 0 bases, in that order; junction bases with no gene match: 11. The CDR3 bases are TGCGCCAGCAGCCTCCGAGAAGGGACTAGCGGTTCCTCCTACGAGCAGTACTTC. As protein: CASSLREGTSGSSYEQYF.

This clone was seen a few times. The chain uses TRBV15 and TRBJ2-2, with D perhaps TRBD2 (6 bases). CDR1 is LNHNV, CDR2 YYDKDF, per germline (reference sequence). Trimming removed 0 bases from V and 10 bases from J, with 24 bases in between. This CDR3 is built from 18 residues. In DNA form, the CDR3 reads TGTGCCACCAGCAGAGATCCCCGCGGGACGGTTCTTGGGGTGGAGCTGTTTTTT. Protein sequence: CATSRDPRGTVLGVELFF.

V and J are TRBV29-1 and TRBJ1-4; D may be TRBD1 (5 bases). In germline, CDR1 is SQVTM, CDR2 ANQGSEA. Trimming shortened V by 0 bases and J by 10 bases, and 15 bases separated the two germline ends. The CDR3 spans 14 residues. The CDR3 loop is CSVEDQEGHGKLFF. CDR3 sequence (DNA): TGCAGCGTTGAAGATCAGGAGGGGCATGGAAAACTGTTTTTT.

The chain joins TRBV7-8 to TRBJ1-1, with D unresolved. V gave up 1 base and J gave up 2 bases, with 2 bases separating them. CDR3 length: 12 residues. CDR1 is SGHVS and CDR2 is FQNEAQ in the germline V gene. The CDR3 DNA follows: TGTGCCAGCAGCTTAGTAAACACTGAAGCTTTCTTT. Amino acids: CASSLVNTEAFF.

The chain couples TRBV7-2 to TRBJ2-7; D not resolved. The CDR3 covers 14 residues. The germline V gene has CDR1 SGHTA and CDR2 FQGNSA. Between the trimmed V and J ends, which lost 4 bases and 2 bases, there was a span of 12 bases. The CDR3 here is CASSYSVGTYEQYF. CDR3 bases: TGTGCCAGCAGCTACTCGGTGGGCACCTACGAGCAGTACTTC.

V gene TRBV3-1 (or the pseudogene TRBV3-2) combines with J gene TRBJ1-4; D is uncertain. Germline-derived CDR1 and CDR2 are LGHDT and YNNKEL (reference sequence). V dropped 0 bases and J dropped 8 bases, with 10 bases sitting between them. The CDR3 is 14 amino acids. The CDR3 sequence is CASSQDGFREKLFF. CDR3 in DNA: TGTGCCAGCAGCCAAGACGGATTTCGAGAAAAACTGTTTTTT.

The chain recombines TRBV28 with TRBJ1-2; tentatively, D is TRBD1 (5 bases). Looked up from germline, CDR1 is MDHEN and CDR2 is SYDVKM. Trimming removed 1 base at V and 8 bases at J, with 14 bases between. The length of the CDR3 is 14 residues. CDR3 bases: TGTGCCAGCAGTTTATTAGTCCCGGGGCGGGGCTACACCTTC. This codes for CASSLLVPGRGYTF.

The CDR3 coding sequence is TGTGCCAGCAGTTGGAGAGCGGGGGGCAATTCACCCCTCCACTTT. Residues: CASSWRAGGNSPLHF. V usage is TRBV11-2 and J usage is TRBJ1-6; D is perhaps TRBD1 (6 bases). The germline CDR1 and CDR2 sequences are SGHAT and FQNNGV. V was clipped by 6 bases and J by 7 bases, with 16 bases between them. CDR3 length equals 15 residues.

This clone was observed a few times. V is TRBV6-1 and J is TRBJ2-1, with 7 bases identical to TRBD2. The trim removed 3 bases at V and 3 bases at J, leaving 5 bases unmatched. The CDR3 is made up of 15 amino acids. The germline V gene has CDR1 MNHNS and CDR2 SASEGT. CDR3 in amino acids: CASSEAGEGYNEQFF. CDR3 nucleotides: TGTGCCAGCAGTGAGGCGGGAGAGGGCTACAATGAGCAGTTCTTC.

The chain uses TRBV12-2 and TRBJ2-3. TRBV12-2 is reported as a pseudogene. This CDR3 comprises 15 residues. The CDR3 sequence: CASRLEGLAPDTQYF. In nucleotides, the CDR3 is TGTGCAAGTCGCTTAGAAGGCTTGGCCCCAGATACGCAGTATTTT.